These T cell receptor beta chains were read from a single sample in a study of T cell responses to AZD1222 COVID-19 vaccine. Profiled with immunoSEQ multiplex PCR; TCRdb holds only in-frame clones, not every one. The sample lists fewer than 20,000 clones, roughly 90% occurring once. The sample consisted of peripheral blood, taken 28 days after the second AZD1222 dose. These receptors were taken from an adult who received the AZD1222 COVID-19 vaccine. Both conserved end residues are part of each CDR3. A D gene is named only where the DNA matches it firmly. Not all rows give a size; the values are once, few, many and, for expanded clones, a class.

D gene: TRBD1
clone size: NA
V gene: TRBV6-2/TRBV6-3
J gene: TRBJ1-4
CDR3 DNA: TGTGCCAGCAGTAAAGGACAGGGGAATGAAAAACTGTTTTTT
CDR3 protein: CASSKGQGNEKLFF

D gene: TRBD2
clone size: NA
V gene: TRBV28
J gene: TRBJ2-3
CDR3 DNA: TGTGCCAGCAGCCCCGGACTAGCGGGGGGGCCGGATACGCAGTATTTT
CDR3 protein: CASSPGLAGGPDTQYF

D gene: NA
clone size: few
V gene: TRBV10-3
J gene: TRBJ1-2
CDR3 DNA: TGTGCCATCAGTGAGGGCAGGCGGGGCTATGGCTACACCTTC
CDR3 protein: CAISEGRRGYGYTF

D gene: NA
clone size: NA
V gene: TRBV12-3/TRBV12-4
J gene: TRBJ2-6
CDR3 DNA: TGTGCCAGCAGGGTATTGGGGGCCAACGTCCTGACTTTC
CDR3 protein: CASRVLGANVLTF

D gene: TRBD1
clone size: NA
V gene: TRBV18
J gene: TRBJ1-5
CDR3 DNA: TGTGCCAGCTCAGAAGGACAGGGGGCAATGGAGCCCCAGCATTTT
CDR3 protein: CASSEGQGAMEPQHF

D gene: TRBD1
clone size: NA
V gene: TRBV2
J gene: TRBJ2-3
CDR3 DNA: TGTGCCAGCAGCGACAGGGATACAGATACGCAGTATTTT
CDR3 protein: CASSDRDTDTQYF

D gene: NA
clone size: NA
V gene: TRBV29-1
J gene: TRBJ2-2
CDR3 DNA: TGCAGCGTTGGAAGTATGGTGAACACCGGGGAGCTGTTTTTT
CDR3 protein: CSVGSMVNTGELFF

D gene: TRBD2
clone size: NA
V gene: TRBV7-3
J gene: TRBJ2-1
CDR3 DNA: TGTGCCAGCAGCTTAACGAGGCCCGGGGAGGGGAATGAGCAGTTCTTC
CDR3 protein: CASSLTRPGEGNEQFF

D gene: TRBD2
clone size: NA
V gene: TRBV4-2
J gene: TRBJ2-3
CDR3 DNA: TGTGCCAGCAGCCAGATGGGTAGCGGGGTTGGAGATACGCAGTATTTT
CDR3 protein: CASSQMGSGVGDTQYF

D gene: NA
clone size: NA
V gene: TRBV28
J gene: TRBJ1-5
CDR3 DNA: TGTGCCAGCAGTTTACAGGTTCACCAGACGCCCCAGCATTTT
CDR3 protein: CASSLQVHQTPQHF

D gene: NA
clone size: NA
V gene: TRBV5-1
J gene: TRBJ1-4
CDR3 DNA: TGCGCCAGCAGGGGGCTCGCAACTAATGAAAAACTGTTTTTT
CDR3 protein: CASRGLATNEKLFF

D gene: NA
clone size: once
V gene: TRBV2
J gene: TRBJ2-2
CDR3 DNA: TGTGCCAGCAGGGTTAATTCTAACACCGGGGAGCTGTTTTTT
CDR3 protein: CASRVNSNTGELFF

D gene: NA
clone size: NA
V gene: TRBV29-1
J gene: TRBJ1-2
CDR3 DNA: TGCAGCGTTGAAACAGGGCTCCACGGATGGAAATATGGCTACACCTTC
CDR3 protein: CSVETGLHGWKYGYTF

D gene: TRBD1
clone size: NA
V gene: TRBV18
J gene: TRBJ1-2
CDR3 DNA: TGTGCCAGCTCAACGACAGGGACCCTTGGCTACACCTTC
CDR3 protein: CASSTTGTLGYTF

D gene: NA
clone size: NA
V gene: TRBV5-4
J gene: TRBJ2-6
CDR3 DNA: TGTGCCAGCAGCACTGGGGGCGCTGGGGCCAACGTCCTGACTTTC
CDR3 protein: CASSTGGAGANVLTF

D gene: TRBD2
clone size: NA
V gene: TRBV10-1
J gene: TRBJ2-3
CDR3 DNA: TGCGCCAGCAGTGAGTCACAGCGGGAGAGAAGCACAGATACGCAGTATTTT
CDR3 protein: CASSESQRERSTDTQYF

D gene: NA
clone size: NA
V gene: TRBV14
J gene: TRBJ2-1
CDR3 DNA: TGTGCCAGCAGCCAAGACGGGAGAGACACTATCTCCTACAATGAGCAGTTCTTC
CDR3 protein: CASSQDGRDTISYNEQFF

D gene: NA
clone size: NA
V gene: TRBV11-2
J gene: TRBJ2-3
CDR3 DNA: TGTGCCAGCAGGCCCGGAGCTTCCACAGATACGCAGTATTTT
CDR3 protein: CASRPGASTDTQYF

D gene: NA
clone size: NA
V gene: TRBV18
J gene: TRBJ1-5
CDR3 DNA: TGTGCCAGCTCACCACAGGGCGTCCCTAGGCCCCAGCATTTT
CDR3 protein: CASSPQGVPRPQHF

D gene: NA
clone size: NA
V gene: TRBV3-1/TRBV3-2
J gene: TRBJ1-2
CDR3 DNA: TGTGCCAGCAGCCGACAATGGGCTTCTAACTATGGCTACACCTTC
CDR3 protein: CASSRQWASNYGYTF

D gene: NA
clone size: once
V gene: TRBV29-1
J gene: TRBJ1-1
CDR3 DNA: TGCAGCGTCGCCGGGACACTGACGTCGAACACTGAAGCTTTCTTT
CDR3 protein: CSVAGTLTSNTEAFF

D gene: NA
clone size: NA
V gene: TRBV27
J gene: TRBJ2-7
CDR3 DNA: TGTGCCAGCAGTTTATCAGGGGATTTAGGAGAGCAGTACTTC
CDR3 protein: CASSLSGDLGEQYF

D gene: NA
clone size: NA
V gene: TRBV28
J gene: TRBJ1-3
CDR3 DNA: TGTGCCAGCAAGGGACCTGAACTAGGAAACACCATATATTTT
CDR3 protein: CASKGPELGNTIYF

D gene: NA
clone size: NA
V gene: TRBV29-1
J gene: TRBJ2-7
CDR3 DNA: TGCAGCGTTGGGTCCTCCCACTCCTACGAGCAGTACTTC
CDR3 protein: CSVGSSHSYEQYF

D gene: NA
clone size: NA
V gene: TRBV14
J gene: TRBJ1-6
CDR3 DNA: TGTGCCAGCAGCCAAGCCCGGTCATTGGGGGTAGGATCACCCCTCCACTTT
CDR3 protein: CASSQARSLGVGSPLHF

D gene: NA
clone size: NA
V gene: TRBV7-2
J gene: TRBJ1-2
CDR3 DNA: TGTGCCAGCAGCATAATGAGGGGTATTCAGAACTATGGCTACACCTTC
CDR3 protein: CASSIMRGIQNYGYTF

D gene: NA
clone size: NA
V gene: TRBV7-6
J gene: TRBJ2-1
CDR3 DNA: TGTGCCAGCAGCTTGCTCAGGGGCTCCTACAATGAGCAGTTCTTC
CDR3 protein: CASSLLRGSYNEQFF

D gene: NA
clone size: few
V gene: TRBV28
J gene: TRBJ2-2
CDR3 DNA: TGTGCCAGCAGTTTAGCCACTTTGAACACCGGGGAGCTGTTTTTT
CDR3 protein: CASSLATLNTGELFF

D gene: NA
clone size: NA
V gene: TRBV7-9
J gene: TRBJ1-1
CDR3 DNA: TGTGCCAGCAGCTTAGGAGGGGATGTGGCTGAAGCTTTCTTT
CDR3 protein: CASSLGGDVAEAFF

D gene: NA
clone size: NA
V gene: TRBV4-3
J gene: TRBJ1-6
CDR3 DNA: TGCGCCAGCAGCCAGGATCTTCAATCCCTCCACTTT
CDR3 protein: CASSQDLQSLHF

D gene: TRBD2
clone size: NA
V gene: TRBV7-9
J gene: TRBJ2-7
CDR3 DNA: TGTGCCAGCAGCCCCAGACTAGCGGGGGGGAACTACGAGCAGTACTTC
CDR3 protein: CASSPRLAGGNYEQYF

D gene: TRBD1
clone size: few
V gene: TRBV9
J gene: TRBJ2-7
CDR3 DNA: TGTGCCAGCAGCGTTGCGGGACAGGGAACCTACGAGCAGTACTTC
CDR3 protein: CASSVAGQGTYEQYF

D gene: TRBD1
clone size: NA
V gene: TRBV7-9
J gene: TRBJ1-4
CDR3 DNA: TGTGCCAGCAGCTTATCAGGGGGCGATGAAAAACTGTTTTTT
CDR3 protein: CASSLSGGDEKLFF

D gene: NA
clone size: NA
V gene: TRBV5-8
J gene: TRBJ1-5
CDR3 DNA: TGTGCCAGCAGCTTGGACGCTACAGGGCCACTGCATTTT
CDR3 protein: CASSLDATGPLHF

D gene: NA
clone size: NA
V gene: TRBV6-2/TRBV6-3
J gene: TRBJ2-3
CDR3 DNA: TGTGCCAGCAGTTTCGGGGGGCGGAGGGATACGCAGTATTTT
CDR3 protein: CASSFGGRRDTQYF

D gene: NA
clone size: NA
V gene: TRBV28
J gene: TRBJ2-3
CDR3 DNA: TGTGCCAGCAGCACGGACCCGCACCAACCCACAGATACGCAGTATTTT
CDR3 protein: CASSTDPHQPTDTQYF

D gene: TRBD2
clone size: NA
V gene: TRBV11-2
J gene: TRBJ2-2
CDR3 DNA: TGTGCCAGCAGCCCCCTAGCGGGAGGGGGAAACACCGGGGAGCTGTTTTTT
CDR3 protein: CASSPLAGGGNTGELFF

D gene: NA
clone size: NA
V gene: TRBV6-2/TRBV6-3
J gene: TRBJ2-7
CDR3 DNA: TGTGCCAGCAGTTACGAAGGTGGAGGGCTGAAAGTCTACGAGCAGTACTTC
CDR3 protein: CASSYEGGGLKVYEQYF

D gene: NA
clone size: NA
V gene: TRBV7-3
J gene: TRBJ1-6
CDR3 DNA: TGTGCCAGCAGTCTCAGGCGGCTGGATTCACCCCTCCACTTT
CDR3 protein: CASSLRRLDSPLHF

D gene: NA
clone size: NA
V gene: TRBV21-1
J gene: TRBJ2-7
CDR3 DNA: TGTGCCAGCAGCGTCTCTGGACCCCAGGGAAGAGACGAGCAGTACTTC
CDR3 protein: CASSVSGPQGRDEQYF

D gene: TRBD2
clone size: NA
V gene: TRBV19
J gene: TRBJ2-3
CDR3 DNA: TGTGCCAGTAGTGAAGCGGGAGGGCACACAGATACGCAGTATTTT
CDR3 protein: CASSEAGGHTDTQYF

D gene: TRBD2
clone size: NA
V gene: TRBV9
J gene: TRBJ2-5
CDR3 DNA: TGTGCCAGCAGCGTGGGACTAGTACAAGAGACCCAGTACTTC
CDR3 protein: CASSVGLVQETQYF

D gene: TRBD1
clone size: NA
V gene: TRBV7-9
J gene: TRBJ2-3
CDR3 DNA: TGTGCCAGCAGCCGAGGGACAGCCAGCACAGATACGCAGTATTTT
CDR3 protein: CASSRGTASTDTQYF

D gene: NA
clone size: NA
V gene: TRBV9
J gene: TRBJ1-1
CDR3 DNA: TGTGCCAGCAGCGAACAGGGTTTGGGAACCACTGAAGCTTTCTTT
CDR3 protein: CASSEQGLGTTEAFF

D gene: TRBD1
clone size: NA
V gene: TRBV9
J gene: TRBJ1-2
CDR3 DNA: TGTGCCAGCAGCGCCACAGGGGCCTATGGCTACACCTTC
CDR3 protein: CASSATGAYGYTF

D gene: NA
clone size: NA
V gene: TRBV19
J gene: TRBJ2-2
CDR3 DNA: TGTGCCAGTAGTATCCGGATTCCGAACACCGGGGAGCTGTTTTTT
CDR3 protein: CASSIRIPNTGELFF

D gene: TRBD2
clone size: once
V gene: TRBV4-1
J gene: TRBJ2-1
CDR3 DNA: TGCGCCAGCAGCCAAACACCCCCAGCGGGACCCCTCGGGTCGCAGTTCTTC
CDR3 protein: CASSQTPPAGPLGSQFF

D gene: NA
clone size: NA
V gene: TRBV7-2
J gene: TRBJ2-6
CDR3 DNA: TGTGCCAGCAGCTTAGGGGGCCCGACCTCTGGGGCCAACGTCCTGACTTTC
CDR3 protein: CASSLGGPTSGANVLTF

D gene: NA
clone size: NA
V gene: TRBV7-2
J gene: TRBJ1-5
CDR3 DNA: TGTGCCAGCAGCTCAGGGTTCTCCAATCAGCCCCAGCATTTT
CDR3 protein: CASSSGFSNQPQHF

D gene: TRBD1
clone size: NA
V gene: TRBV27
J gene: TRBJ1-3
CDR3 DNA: TGTGCCAGCAGTTTCAACAGGGGTGACACCATATATTTT
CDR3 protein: CASSFNRGDTIYF

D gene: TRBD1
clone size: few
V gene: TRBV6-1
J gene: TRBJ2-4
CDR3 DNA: TGTGCCAGCAGTGAAGGGACAGGGGAGACCCTAGCCAAAAACATTCAGTACTTC
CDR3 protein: CASSEGTGETLAKNIQYF

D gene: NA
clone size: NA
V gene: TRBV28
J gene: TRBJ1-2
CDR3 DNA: TGTGCCAGCAGTTTGGCCAGGGAGAGGGGCGGCTACACCTTC
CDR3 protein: CASSLARERGGYTF

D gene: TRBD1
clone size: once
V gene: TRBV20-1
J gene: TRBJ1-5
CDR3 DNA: TGCAGTGCTAGTGTCCCAGGGGGAGATCAGCCCCAGCATTTT
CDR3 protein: CSASVPGGDQPQHF

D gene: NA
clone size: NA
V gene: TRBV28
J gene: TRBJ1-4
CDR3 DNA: TGTGCCGCCGGATCGTGGGCAGGGCAGGAAAAACTGTTTTTT
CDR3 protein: CAAGSWAGQEKLFF

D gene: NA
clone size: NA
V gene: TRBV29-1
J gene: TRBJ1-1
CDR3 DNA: TGCAGCGTTTTCCCTGGACTCCATACACACACTGAAGCTTTCTTT
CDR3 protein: CSVFPGLHTHTEAFF

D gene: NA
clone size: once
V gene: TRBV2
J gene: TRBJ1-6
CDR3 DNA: TGTGCCAGCAGTGACGGACAGAATAATTCACCCCTCCACTTT
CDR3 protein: CASSDGQNNSPLHF

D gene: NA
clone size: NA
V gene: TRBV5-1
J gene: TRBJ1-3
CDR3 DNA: TGCGCCAGCAGCTTGGAAACGTTCACCTCTGGAAACACCATATATTTT
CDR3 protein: CASSLETFTSGNTIYF